This T cell receptor (beta chain) is from a study of post-analysis software for immune sequencing data. Regarding this clonotype: The antigen is undetermined.

Study conclusions and caveats: Co-batched samples clustered tightly together by F measure. In patients, five or six TRBV segments were more frequent than in controls, with TRBV5-6, TRBV5-1 and TRBV20-1 among them.

Unmatched junction bases numbered 5, after V lost 6 bases and J lost 3 bases. This CDR3 comprises 14 residues. The authors incorporated unique molecular identifiers into the TCR beta cDNA libraries. T cells numbering about 0.85 to 10 million yielded roughly 0.5 million cDNA molecules. MiXCR, run by TCRdb on the PCR reads, gives a single entry per CDR3 protein. The sample lists hundreds of thousands of distinct CDR3 sequences, about 44% seen once, with approximately 1.7% in the top ten. The rearrangement links TRBV12-3 or TRBV12-4 to TRBJ2-1; 7 nucleotides match TRBD1. Material: blood. This receptor was identified in a girl aged 5-17 years with multiple sclerosis. The CDR3 sequence is CASRRGPDYNEQFF. CDR3 nucleotides: TGTGCCAGCAGGAGGGGGCCCGACTACAATGAGCAGTTCTTC.